This T cell receptor beta chain was recorded in a study of shared clonotypes between healthy human individuals. Study details: CD8 memory received one plate per donor, CD8 naive two, CD4 memory three and CD4 naive three. Findings and limits, study-wide: Clonotype sharing among the donors was expected to vary with sequencing depth. The represented genetic and exposure-history diversity was limited by the small number of donors.

The repertoire was sequenced with immunoSEQ multiplex PCR; TCRdb's copy has only in-frame clones and lacks some. The sample includes around 1 million clones, approximately 80% of them seen just once. As to this clone: Its target is unknown.

CDR1 and CDR2 from the germline V gene are SGHRS and YFSETQ. Trimming took off 6 bases at V and 6 bases at J, with 22 bases between the two ends. CDR3 length equals 16 residues. The TCR was taken from a man aged 18 to 30 in good health. Sequencing input: memory CD4+ T cells sorted from blood. The subset was: CD45RA-negative fraction. The chain combines TRBV5-1 with TRBJ2-4, with D perhaps TRBD1 or TRBD2 (5 bases each). This CDR3 is CASNLYGLGPGNIQYF. The DNA of the CDR3 is TGCGCCAGCAACCTCTACGGTCTGGGACCGGGAAACATTCAGTACTTC.